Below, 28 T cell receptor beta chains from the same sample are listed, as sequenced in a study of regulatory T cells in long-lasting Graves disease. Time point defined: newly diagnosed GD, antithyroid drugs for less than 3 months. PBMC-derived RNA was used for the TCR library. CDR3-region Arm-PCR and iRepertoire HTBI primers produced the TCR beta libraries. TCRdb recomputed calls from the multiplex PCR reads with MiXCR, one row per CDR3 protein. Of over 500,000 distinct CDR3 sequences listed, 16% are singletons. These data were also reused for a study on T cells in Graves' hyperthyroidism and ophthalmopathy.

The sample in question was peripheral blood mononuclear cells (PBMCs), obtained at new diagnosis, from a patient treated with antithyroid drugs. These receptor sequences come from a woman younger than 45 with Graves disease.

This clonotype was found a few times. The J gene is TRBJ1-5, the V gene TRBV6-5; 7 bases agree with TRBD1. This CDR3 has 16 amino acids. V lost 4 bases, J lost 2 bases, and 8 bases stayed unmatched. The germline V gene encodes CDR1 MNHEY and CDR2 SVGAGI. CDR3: CASSSSAGGGNQPQHF. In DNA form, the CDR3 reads TGTGCCAGCAGTTCCTCGGCAGGGGGTGGCAATCAGCCCCAGCATTTT.

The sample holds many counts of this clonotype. This CDR3 is CASSSRGGHPYEQYF. DNA of the CDR3: TGTGCCAGCAGTTCAAGGGGGGGGCACCCCTACGAGCAGTACTTC. The chain carries TRBV12-3 or TRBV12-4 and TRBJ2-7; tentatively, D is TRBD2 (7 bases). V was clipped by 4 bases and J by 2 bases, with 15 bases between them. The CDR3 has 15 amino acids.

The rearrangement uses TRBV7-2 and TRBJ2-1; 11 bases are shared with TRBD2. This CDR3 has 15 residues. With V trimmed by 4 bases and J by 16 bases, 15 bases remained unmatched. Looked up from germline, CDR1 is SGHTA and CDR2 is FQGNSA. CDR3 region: CASSSRTALAGVGFF. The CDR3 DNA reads TGTGCCAGCAGCTCCCGAACCGCACTAGCGGGAGTCGGTTTCTTC.

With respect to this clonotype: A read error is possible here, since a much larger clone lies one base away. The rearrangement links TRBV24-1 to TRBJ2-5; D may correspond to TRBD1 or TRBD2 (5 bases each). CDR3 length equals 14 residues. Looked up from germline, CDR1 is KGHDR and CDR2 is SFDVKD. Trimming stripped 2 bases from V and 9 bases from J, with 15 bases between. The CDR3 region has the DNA TGTGCCACCAGTGATTCTGGGGGTTTGGAGGCCCAGTACTTC. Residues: CATSDSGGLEAQYF.

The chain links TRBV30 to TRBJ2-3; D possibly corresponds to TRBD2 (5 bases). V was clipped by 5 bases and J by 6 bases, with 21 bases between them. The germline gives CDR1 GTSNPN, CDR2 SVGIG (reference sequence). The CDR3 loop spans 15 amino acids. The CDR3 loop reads CAWDPGIRGFDTQYF. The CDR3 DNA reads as TGTGCCTGGGATCCCGGGATTCGGGGTTTCGATACGCAGTATTTT.

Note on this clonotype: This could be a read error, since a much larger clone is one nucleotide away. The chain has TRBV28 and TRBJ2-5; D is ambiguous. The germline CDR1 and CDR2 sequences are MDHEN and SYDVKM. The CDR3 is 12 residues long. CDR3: CASNLLGKTQYF. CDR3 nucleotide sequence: TGTGCCAGCAATTTACTGGGTAAGACCCAGTACTTC.

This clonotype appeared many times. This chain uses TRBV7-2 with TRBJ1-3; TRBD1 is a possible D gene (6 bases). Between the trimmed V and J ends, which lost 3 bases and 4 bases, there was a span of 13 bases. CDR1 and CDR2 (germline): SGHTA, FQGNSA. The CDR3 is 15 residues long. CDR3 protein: CASSFTQGRGNTIYF. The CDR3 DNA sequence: TGTGCCAGCAGCTTTACACAGGGTCGGGGAAACACCATATATTTT.

CDR3 region: CASSLGDRDTEAFF. Here the CDR3 DNA reads TGCGCCAGCAGCTTGGGAGACAGAGACACTGAAGCTTTCTTT. This chain links TRBV5-1 with TRBJ1-1, with a possible D match to TRBD1 (5 bases). The CDR3 extends over 14 amino acids. Germline V gives CDR1 SGHRS, CDR2 YFSETQ. V shed 0 bases and J shed 3 bases, with 9 bases lying between them. Looking up the rest from reference TRBV5-1 and TRBJ1-1 gives the full variable domain: KAGVTQTPRYLIKTRGQQVTLSCSPISGHRSVSWYQQTPGQGLQFLFEYFSETQRNKGNFPGRFSGRQFSNSRSEMNVSTLELGDSALYLCASSLGDRDTEAFFGQGTRLTVV.

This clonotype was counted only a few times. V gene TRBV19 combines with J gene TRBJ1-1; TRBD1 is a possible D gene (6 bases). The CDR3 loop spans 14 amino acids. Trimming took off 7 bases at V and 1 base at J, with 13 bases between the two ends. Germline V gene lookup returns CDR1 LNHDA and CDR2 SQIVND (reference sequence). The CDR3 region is CASISGAKNTEAFF. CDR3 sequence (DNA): TGTGCCAGTATCTCAGGGGCGAAGAACACTGAAGCTTTCTTT.

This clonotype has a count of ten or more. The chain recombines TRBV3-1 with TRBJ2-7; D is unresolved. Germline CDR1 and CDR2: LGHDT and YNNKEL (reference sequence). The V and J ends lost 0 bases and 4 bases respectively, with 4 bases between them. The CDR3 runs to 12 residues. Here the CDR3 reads CASSQERYEQYF. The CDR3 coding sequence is TGTGCCAGCAGCCAAGAACGGTACGAGCAGTACTTC.

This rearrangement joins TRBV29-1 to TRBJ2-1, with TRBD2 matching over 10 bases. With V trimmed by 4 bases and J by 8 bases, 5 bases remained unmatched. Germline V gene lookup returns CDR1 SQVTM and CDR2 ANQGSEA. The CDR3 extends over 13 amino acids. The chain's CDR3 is CSVVASGSYEQFF. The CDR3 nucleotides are TGCAGCGTTGTGGCTAGCGGGAGCTATGAGCAGTTCTTC.

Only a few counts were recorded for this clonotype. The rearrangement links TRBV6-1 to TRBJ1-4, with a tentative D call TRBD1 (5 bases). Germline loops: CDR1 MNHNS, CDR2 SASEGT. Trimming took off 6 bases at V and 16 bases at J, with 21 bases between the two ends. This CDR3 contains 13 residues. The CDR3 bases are TGTGCCAGCAGCGCCGGGACTTCAGCGTTAGGGTTTTTT. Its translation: CASSAGTSALGFF.

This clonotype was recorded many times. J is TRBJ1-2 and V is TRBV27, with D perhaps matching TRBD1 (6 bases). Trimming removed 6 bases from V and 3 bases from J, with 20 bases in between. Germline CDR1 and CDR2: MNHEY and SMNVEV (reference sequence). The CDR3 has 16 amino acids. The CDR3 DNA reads TGTGCCAGCAGCCAACCTAACACAGGGCCCCACTATGGCTACACCTTC. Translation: CASSQPNTGPHYGYTF.

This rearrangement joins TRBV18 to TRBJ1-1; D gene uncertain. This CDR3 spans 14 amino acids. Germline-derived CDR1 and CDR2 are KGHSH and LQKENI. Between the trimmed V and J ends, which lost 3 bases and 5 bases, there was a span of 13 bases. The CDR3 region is CASSPGQDMTEAFF. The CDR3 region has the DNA TGTGCCAGCTCACCGGGCCAGGATATGACTGAAGCTTTCTTT.

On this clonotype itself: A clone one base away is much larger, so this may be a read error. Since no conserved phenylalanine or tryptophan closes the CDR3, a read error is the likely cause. The CDR3 DNA follows: TGTGCCAGCAGTGAAGGCGCTTTCTCTGGAAACACCATATATTCT. It encodes CASSEGAFSGNTIYS. The V and J genes are TRBV6-1 and TRBJ1-3, with D uncertain. V was cut by 1 base and J by 0 bases, with 7 bases left in between. Germline V gene lookup returns CDR1 MNHNS and CDR2 SASEGT. This CDR3 region has 15 residues.

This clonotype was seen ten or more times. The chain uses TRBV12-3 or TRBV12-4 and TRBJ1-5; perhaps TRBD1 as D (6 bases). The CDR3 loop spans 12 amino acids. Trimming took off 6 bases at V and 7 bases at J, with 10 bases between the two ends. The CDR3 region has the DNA TGTGCCAGCAGCACAGGGTCACAGCCCCAGCATTTT. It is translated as CASSTGSQPQHF.

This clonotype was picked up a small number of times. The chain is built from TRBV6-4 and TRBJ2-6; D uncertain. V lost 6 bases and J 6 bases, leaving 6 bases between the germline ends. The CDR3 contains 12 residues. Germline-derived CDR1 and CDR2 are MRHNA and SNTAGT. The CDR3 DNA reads TGTGCCAGCAGATCGCAGGCCAACGTCCTGACTTTC. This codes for CASRSQANVLTF.

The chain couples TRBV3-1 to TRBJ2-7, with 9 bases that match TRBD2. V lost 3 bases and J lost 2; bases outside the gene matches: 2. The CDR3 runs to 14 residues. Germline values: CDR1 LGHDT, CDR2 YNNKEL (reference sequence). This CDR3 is CASSHLAGPYEQYF. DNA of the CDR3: TGTGCCAGCAGCCATCTAGCGGGGCCCTACGAGCAGTACTTC.

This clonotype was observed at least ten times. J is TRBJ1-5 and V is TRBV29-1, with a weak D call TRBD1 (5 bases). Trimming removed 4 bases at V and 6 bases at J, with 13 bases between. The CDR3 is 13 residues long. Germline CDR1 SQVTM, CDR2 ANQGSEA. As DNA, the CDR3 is TGCAGCGTTGCTCGCGGGGCAGGTCAGCCCCAGCATTTT. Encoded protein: CSVARGAGQPQHF.

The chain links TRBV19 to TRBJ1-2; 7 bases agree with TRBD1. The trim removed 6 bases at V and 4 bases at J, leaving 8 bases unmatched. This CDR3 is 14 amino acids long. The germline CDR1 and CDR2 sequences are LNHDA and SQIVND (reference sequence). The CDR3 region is CASRKGQEVYGYTF. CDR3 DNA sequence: TGTGCCAGTAGAAAAGGACAGGAGGTCTATGGCTACACCTTC.

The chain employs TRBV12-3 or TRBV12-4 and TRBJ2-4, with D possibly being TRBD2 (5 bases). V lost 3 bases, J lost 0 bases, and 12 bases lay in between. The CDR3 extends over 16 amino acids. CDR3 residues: CASSFRRTVAKNIQYF. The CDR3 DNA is TGTGCCAGCAGTTTTAGGAGGACCGTAGCCAAAAACATTCAGTACTTC.

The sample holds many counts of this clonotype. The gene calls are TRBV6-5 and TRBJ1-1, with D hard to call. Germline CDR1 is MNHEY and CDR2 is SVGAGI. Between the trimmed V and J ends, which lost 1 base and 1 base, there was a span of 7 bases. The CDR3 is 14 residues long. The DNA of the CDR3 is TGTGCCAGCAGTTACTTAGGACCGAACACTGAAGCTTTCTTT. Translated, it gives CASSYLGPNTEAFF.

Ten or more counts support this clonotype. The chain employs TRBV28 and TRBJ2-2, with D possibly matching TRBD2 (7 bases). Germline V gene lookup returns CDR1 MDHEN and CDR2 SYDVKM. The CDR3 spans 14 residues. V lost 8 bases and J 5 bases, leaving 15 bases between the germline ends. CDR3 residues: CASSSGGPTGELFF. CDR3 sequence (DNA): TGTGCCAGCTCGTCGGGGGGCCCTACCGGGGAGCTGTTTTTT.

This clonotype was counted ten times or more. CDR3 region: CSVEGQGFDEQYF. In nucleotides, the CDR3 is TGCAGCGTTGAAGGGCAGGGGTTTGACGAGCAGTACTTC. The chain is built from TRBV29-1 and TRBJ2-7, with D tentatively TRBD1 (6 bases). V was shortened by 1 base and J by 5 bases, with 12 bases between the two germline ends. Germline V gene data show CDR1 as SQVTM and CDR2 as ANQGSEA. The length of the CDR3 is 13 residues.

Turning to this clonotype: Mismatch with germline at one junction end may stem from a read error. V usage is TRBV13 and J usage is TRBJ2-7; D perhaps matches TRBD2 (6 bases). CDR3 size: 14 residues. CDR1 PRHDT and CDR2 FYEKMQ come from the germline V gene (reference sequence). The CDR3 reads CTSSLGGSSYEQYF. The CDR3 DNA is TGTACCAGCAGCTTAGGAGGGTCCTCCTACGAGCAGTACTTC.

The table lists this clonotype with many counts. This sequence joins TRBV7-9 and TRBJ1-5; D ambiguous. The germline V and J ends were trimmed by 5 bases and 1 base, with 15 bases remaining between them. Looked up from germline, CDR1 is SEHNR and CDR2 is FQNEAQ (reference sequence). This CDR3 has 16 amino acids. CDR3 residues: CASSTDDFWSNQPQHF. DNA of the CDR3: TGTGCCAGCAGCACAGACGACTTTTGGAGCAATCAGCCCCAGCATTTT. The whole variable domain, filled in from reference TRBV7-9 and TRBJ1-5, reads DTGVSQNPRHKITKRGQNVTFRCDPISEHNRLYWYRQTLGQGPEFLTYFQNEAQLEKSRLLSDRFSAERPKGSFSTLEIQRTEQGDSAMYLCASSTDDFWSNQPQHFGDGTRLSIL.

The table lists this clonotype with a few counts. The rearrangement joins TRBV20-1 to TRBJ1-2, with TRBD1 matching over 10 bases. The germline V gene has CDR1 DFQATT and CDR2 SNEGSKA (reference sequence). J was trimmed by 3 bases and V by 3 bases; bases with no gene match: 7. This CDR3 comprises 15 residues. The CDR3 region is CSARPGTGAYYGYTF. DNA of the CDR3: TGCAGTGCTAGGCCCGGGACAGGGGCCTACTATGGCTACACCTTC.

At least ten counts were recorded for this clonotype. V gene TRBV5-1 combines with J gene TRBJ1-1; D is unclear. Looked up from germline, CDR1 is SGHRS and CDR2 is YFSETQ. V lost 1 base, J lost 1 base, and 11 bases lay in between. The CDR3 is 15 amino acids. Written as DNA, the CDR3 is TGCGCCAGCAGCTTGAACGAGGGAAAGAACACTGAAGCTTTCTTT. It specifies CASSLNEGKNTEAFF.